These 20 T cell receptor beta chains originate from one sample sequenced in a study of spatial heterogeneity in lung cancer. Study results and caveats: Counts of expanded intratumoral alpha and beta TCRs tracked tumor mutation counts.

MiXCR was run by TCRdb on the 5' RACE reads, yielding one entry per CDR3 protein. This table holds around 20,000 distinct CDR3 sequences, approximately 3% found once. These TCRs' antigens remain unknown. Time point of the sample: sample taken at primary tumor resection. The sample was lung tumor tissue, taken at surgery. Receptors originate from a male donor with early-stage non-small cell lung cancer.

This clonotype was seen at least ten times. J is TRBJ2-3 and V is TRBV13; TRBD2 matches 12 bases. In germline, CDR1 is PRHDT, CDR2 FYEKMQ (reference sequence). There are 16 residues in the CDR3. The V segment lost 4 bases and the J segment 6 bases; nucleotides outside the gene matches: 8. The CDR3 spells CASSSYLAGGSDTQYF. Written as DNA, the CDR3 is TGTGCCAGCAGCTCCTACCTAGCGGGAGGGTCGGATACGCAGTATTTT.

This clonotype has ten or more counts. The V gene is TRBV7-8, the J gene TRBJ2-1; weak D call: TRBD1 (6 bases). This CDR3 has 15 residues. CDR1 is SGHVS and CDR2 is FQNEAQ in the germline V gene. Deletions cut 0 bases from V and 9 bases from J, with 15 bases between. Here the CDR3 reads CASSLAFVEGGEQFF. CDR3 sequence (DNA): TGTGCCAGCAGCTTAGCGTTTGTGGAAGGGGGTGAGCAGTTCTTC.

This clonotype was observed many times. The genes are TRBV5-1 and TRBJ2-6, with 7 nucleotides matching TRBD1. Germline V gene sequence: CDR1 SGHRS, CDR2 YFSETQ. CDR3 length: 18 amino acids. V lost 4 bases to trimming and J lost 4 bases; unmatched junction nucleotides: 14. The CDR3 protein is CASSEGQLPRSGANVLTF. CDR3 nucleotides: TGCGCCAGCAGCGAGGGACAGCTTCCCCGATCAGGGGCCAACGTCCTGACTTTC.

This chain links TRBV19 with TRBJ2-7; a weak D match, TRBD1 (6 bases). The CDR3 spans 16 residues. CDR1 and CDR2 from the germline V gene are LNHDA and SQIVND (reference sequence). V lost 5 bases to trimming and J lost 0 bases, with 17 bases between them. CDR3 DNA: TGTGCCAGTAGTCGCAGAGCCGGGACACACTCCTACGAGCAGTACTTC. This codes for CASSRRAGTHSYEQYF.

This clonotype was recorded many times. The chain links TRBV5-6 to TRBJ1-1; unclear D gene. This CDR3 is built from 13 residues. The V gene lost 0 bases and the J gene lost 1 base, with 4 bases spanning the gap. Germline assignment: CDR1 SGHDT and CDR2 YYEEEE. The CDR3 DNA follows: TGTGCCAGCAGCTTGGGGACGAACACTGAAGCTTTCTTT. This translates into CASSLGTNTEAFF.

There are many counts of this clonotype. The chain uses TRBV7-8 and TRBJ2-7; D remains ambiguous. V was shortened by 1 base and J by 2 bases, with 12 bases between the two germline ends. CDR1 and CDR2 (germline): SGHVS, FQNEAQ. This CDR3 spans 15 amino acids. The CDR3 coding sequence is TGTGCCAGCAGCTTAGGTGCCGCCGAAACCTACGAGCAGTACTTC. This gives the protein CASSLGAAETYEQYF. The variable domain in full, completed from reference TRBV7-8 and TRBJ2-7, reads GAGVSQSPRYKVAKRGQDVALRCDPISGHVSLFWYQQALGQGPEFLTYFQNEAQLDKSGLPSDRFFAERPEGSVSTLKIQRTQQEDSAVYLCASSLGAAETYEQYFGPGTRLTVT.

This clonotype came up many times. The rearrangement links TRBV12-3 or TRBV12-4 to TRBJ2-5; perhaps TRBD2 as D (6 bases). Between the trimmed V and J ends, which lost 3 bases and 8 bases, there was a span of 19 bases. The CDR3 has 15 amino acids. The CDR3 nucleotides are TGTGCCAGCAGTTTGAGTTCGGGGAGGACCAAAACCCAGTACTTC. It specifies CASSLSSGRTKTQYF.

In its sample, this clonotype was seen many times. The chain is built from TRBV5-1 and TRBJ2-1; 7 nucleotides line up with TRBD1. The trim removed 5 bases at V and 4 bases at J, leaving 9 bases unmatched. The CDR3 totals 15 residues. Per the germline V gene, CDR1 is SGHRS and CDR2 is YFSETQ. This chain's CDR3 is CASRPRQGGYNEQFF. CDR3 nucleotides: TGCGCCAGCAGGCCCCGACAGGGCGGGTACAATGAGCAGTTCTTC. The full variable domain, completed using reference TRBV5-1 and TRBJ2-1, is KAGVTQTPRYLIKTRGQQVTLSCSPISGHRSVSWYQQTPGQGLQFLFEYFSETQRNKGNFPGRFSGRQFSNSRSEMNVSTLELGDSALYLCASRPRQGGYNEQFFGPGTRLTVL.

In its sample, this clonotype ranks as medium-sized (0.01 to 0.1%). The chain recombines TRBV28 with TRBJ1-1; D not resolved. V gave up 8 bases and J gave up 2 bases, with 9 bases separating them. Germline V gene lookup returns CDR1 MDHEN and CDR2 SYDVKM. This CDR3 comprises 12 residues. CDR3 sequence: CASGPANTEAFF. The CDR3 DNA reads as TGTGCCAGCGGGCCAGCTAACACTGAAGCTTTCTTT.

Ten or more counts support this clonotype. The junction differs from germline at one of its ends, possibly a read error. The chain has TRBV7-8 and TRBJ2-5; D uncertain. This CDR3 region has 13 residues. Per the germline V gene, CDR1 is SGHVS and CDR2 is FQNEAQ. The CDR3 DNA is TGTGCCAGCAGCCACATCACCCGCACAGCCGGGTCATTC. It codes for CASSHITRTAGSF.

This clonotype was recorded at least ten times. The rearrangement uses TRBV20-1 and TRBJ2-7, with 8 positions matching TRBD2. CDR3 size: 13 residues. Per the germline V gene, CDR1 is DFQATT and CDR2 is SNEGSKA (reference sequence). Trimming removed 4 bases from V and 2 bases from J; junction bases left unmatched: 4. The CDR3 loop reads CSATLAGTYEQYF. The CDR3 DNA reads TGCAGTGCTACCTTAGCGGGAACCTACGAGCAGTACTTC.

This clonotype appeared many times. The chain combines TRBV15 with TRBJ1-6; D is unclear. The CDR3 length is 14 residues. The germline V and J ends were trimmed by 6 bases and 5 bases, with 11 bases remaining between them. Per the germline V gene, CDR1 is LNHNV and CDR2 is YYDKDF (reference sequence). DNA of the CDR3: TGTGCCACCAGTCAGCCCGGGGATAATTCACCCCTCCACTTT. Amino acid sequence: CATSQPGDNSPLHF.

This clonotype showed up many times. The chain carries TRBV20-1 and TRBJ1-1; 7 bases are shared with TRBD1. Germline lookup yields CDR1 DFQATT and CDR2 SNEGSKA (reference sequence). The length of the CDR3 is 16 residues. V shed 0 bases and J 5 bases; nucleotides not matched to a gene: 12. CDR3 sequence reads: CSARDRQGGVFTEAFF. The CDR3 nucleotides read TGCAGTGCTAGAGATCGACAAGGGGGCGTTTTTACTGAAGCTTTCTTT.

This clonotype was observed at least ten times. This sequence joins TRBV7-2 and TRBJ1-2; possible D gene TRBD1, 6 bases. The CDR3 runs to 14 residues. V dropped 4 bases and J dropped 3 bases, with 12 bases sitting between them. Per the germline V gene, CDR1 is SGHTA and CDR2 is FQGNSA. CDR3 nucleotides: TGTGCCAGCAGCTCCTACAGGGTTGACTATGGCTACACCTTC. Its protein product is CASSSYRVDYGYTF.

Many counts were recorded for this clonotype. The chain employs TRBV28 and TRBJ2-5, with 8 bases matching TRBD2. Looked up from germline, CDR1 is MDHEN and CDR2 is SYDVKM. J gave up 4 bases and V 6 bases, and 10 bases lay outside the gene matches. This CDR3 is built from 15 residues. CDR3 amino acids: CASRTSGPRTETQYF. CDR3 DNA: TGTGCCAGCAGAACTAGCGGACCCCGGACAGAGACCCAGTACTTC.

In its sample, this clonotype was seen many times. The CDR3 nucleotides are TGTGCCAGTAAGCGGGAGGCGAGCACAGATACGCAGTATTTT. This encodes CASKREASTDTQYF. This sequence joins TRBV19 and TRBJ2-3, with TRBD2 identical over 9 bases. Germline lookup yields CDR1 LNHDA and CDR2 SQIVND (reference sequence). V trimming: 7 bases; J trimming: 0 bases; junction bases outside the gene matches: 2. The CDR3 runs 14 residues.

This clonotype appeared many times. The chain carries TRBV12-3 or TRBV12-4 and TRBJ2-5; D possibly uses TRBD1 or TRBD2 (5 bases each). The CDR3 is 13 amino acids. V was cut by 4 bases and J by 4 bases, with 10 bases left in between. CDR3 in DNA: TGTGCCAGCAGTTCGGGGCCCCGAGAGACCCAGTACTTC. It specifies CASSSGPRETQYF.

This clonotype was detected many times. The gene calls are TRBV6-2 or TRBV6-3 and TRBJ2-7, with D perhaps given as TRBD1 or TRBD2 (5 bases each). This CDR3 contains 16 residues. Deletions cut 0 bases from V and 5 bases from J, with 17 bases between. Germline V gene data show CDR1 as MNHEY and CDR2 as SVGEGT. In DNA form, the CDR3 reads TGTGCCAGCAGTTACTCCCAGGCAGGGAGTTACGACGAGCAGTACTTC. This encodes CASSYSQAGSYDEQYF.

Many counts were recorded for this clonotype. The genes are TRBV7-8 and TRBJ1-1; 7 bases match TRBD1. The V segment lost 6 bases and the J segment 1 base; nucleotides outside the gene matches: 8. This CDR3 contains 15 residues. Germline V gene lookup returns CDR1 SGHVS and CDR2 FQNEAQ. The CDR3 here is CASSFPGTANTEAFF. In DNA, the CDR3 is TGTGCCAGCAGTTTCCCCGGGACAGCGAACACTGAAGCTTTCTTT.

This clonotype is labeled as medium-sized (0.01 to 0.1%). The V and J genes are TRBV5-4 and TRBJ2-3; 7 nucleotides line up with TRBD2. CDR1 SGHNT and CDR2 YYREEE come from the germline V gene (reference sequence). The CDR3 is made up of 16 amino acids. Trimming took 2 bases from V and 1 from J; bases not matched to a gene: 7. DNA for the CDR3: TGTGCCAGCAGCTTTAGCGGGCGCTGGGGCACAGATACGCAGTATTTT. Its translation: CASSFSGRWGTDTQYF.